This TCR beta chain comes out of a study of blood T cell repertoires in COVID-19. Across the study: Acute and convalescent COVID-19 specimens originated in the United States, Italy and Spain.

The method was immunoSEQ multiplex PCR; TCRdb's version includes in-frame clones alone and lacks a portion of them. Of some 320,000 clones detected, around 92% appear once; the ten largest clones hold less than 3.5%. The study recruited exposed participants who had met a COVID-19 case within 2 weeks before entry. The clonotype comes from a woman aged 50 to 60 who had been exposed to COVID-19. Material for sequencing was PBMCs or T cells enriched from blood (not recorded which).

The CDR3 region is CASTSQVYGNTIYF. The CDR3 DNA reads as TGTGCCAGCACCTCTCAGGTATATGGAAACACCATATATTTT. The gene calls are TRBV5-6 and TRBJ1-3; D not certain. CDR3 length: 14 residues. Germline V CDR1 and CDR2: SGHDT, YYEEEE. Trimming took off 6 bases at V and 3 bases at J, with 13 bases between the two ends.